This TCR beta chain derives from a study of control samples from healthy donors and cancer patients. Some clones are missing from TCRdb's copy, which holds only in-frame ones; the method was immunoSEQ multiplex PCR. The profile covers about 150,000 clones, with around 90% appearing a single time and about 2.1% taken by the ten largest. The CDR3 runs 17 residues. The sequence derives from a woman between 40 and 50 years old in good health. The sample consisted of blood. This sequence joins TRBV21-1 and TRBJ2-1; the table's D call TRBD2 went unverified against the DNA. TRBV21-1 is described as a pseudogene. CDR3: CASSTAGLPSSYNEQFF. The CDR3 nucleotides read TGTGCCAGCAGCACGGCGGGACTCCCTAGCTCCTACAATGAGCAGTTCTTC.